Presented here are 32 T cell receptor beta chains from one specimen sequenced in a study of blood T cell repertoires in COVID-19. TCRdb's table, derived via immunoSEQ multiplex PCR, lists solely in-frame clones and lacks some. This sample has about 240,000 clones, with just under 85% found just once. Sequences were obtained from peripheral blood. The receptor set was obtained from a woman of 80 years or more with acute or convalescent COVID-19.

CDR3 bases: TGTGCTAGTGGCCTTGGACACTCAGGGGAGAAACCCCAGCATTTT. Amino acids: CASGLGHSGEKPQHF. V is TRBV12-5 and J is TRBJ1-5; TRBD1 is a possible D gene (6 bases). The CDR3 sequence is 15 residues long. Germline V gene lookup returns CDR1 LGHNT and CDR2 FRNRAP. V lost 6 bases to trimming and J lost 10 bases, with 22 bases between them.

The CDR3 DNA reads TGTGCCAGCAGTCCGGACAGGGTTAACTATGGCTACACCTTC. Its protein product is CASSPDRVNYGYTF. The V gene is TRBV2, the J gene TRBJ1-2, with 8 bases matching TRBD1. The CDR3 has 14 residues. V lost 5 bases, J lost 1 base, and 3 bases stayed unmatched. The germline gives CDR1 SNHLY, CDR2 FYNNEI.

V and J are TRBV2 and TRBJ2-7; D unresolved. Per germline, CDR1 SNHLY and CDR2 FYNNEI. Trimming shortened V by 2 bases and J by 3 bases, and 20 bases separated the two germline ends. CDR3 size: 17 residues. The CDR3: CASSEFPAPVGGYEQYF. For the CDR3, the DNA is TGTGCCAGCAGTGAATTCCCAGCGCCTGTCGGTGGCTACGAGCAGTACTTC. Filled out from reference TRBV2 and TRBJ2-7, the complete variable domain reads EPEVTQTPSHQVTQMGQEVILRCVPISNHLYFYWYRQILGQKVEFLVSFYNNEISEKSEIFDDQFSVERPDGSNFTLKIRSTKLEDSAMYFCASSEFPAPVGGYEQYFGPGTRLTVT.

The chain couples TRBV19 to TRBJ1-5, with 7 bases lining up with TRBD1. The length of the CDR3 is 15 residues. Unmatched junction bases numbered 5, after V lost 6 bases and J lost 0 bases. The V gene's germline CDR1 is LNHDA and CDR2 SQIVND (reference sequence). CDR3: CASRTTGSSNQPQHF. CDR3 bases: TGTGCCAGTAGGACGACAGGGTCTAGCAATCAGCCCCAGCATTTT.

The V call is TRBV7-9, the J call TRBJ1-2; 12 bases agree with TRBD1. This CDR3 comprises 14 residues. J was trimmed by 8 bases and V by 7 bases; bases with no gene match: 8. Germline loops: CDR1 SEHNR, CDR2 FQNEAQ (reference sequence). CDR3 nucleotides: TGTGCCAGCACCCCGGGACAGGGGGCGCGAGGCTACACCTTC. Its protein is CASTPGQGARGYTF.

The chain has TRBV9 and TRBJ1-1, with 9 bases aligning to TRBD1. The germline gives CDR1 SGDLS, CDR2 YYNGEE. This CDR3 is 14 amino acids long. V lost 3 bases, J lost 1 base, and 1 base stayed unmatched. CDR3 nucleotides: TGTGCCAGCAGCGCGGGACAGGGGAACACTGAAGCTTTCTTT. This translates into CASSAGQGNTEAFF. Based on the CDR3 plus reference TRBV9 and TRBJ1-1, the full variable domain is DSGVTQTPKHLITATGQRVTLRCSPRSGDLSVYWYQQSLDQGLQFLIQYYNGEERAKGNILERFSAQQFPDLHSELNLSSLELGDSALYFCASSAGQGNTEAFFGQGTRLTVV.

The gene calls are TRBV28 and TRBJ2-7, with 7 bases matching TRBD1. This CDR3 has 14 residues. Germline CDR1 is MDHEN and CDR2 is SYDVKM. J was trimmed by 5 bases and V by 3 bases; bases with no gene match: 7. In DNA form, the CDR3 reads TGTGCCAGCAGTTTTGTAAGGGGGCACAACGAGCAGTACTTC. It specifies CASSFVRGHNEQYF.

CDR3 bases: TGCAGCGTTAAACAGGGGTCCAGCAGCACTGAAGCTTTCTTT. As protein: CSVKQGSSSTEAFF. This sequence joins TRBV29-1 and TRBJ1-1; 7 bases match TRBD1. V lost 5 bases, J lost 4 bases, and 10 bases stayed unmatched. The CDR3 has 14 residues. Per germline, CDR1 SQVTM and CDR2 ANQGSEA.

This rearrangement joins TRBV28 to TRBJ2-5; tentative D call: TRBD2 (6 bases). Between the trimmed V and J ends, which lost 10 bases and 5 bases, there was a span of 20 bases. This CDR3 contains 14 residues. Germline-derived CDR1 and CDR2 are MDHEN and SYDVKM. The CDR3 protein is CATRAAGRGETQYF. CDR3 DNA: TGTGCCACTAGAGCGGCCGGTCGGGGGGAGACCCAGTACTTC.

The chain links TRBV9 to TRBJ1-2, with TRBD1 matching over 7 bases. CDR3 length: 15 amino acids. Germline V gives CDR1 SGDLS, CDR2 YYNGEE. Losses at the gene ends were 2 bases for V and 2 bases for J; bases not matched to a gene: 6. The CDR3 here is CASSVTGTVNYGYTF. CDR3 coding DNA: TGTGCCAGCAGCGTGACCGGGACAGTGAACTATGGCTACACCTTC.

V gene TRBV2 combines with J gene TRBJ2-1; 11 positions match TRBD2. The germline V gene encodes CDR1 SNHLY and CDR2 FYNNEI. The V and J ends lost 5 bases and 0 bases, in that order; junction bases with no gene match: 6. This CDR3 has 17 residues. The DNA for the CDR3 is TGTGCCAGCAGTACTAGCGGGGGCCCGAGCTCCTACAATGAGCAGTTCTTC. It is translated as CASSTSGGPSSYNEQFF.

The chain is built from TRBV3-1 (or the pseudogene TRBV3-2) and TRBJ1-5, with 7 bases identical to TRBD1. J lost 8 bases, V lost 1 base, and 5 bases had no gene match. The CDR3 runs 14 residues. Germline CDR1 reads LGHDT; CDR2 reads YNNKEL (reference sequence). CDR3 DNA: TGTGCCAGCAGCCAAGGACAGGGAGGAGAGCCCCAGCATTTT. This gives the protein CASSQGQGGEPQHF.

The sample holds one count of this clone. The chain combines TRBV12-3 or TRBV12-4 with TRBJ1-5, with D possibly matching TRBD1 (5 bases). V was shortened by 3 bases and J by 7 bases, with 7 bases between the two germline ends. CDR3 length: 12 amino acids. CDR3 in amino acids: CASSLGLQPQHF. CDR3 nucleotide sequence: TGTGCCAGCAGTTTGGGGCTGCAGCCCCAGCATTTT.

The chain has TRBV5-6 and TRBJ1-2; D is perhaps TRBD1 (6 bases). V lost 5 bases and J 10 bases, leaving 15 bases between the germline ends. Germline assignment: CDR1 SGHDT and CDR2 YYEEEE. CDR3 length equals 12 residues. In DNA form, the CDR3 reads TGTGCCAGCAGTTTTGACACAGGGCACTACACCTTC. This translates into CASSFDTGHYTF.

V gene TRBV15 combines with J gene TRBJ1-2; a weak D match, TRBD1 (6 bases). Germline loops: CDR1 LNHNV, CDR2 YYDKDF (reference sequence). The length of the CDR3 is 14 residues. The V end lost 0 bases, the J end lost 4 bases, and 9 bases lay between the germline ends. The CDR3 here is CATSRENRAYGYTF. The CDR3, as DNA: TGTGCCACCAGCAGAGAGAACAGGGCCTATGGCTACACCTTC.

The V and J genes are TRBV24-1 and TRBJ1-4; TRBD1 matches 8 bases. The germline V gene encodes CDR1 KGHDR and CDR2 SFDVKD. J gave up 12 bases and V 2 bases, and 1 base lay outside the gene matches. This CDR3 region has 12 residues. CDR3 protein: CATSDYRGELFF. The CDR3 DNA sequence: TGTGCCACCAGTGATTACAGGGGGGAACTGTTTTTT.

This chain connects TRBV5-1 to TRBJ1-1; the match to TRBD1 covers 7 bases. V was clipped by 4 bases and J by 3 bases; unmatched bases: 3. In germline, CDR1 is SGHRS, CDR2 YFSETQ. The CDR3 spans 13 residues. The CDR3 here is CASSPDRDTEAFF. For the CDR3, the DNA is TGCGCCAGCAGCCCCGACAGGGACACTGAAGCTTTCTTT.

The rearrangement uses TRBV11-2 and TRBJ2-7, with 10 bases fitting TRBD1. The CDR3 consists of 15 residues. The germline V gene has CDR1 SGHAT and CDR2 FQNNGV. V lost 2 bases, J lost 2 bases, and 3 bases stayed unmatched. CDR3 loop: CASSLWTGGPYEQYF. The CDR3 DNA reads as TGTGCCAGCAGCTTATGGACAGGGGGACCCTACGAGCAGTACTTC.

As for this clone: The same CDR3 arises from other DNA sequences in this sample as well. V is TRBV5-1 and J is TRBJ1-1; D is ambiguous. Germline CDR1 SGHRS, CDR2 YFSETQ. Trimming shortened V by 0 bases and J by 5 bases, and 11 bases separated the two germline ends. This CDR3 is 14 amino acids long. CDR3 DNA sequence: TGCGCCAGCAGCTTGGAGGGAGGGAAGACTGAAGCTTTCTTT. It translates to CASSLEGGKTEAFF.

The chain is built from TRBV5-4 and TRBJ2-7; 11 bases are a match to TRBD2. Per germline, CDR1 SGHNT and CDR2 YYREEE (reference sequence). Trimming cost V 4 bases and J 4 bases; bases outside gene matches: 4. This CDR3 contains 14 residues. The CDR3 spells CASSLGLAEYEQYF. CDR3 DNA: TGTGCCAGCAGCCTGGGACTAGCGGAGTACGAGCAGTACTTC.

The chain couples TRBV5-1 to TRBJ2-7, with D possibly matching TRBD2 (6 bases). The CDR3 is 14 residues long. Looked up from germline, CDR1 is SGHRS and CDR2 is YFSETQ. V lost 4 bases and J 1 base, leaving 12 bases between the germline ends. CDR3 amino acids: CASSTFGGSYEQYF. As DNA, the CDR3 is TGCGCCAGCAGCACCTTCGGGGGTTCCTACGAGCAGTACTTC.

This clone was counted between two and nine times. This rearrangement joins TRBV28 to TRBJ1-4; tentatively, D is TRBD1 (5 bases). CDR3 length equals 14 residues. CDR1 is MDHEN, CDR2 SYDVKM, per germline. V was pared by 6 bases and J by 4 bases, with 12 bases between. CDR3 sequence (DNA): TGTGCCAGCAGCGAGAGGAGGGGTAATGAAAAACTGTTTTTT. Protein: CASSERRGNEKLFF.

The CDR3 here is CASSFDGQRTYEQYF. CDR3 bases: TGTGCCAGCAGCTTCGACGGACAGAGGACTTACGAGCAGTACTTC. V usage is TRBV11-2 and J usage is TRBJ2-7; D is possibly TRBD1 (6 bases). This CDR3 spans 15 amino acids. Germline-derived CDR1 and CDR2 are SGHAT and FQNNGV. Trimming removed 3 bases from V and 4 bases from J, with 16 bases in between.

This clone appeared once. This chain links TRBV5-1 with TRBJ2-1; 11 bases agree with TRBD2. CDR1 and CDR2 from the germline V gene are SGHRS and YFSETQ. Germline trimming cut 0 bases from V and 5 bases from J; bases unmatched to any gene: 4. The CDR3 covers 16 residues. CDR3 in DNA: TGCGCCAGCAGCTTGGCCGCTAGCGGGGGGAACAATGAGCAGTTCTTC. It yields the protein CASSLAASGGNNEQFF. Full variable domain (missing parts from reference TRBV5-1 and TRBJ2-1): KAGVTQTPRYLIKTRGQQVTLSCSPISGHRSVSWYQQTPGQGLQFLFEYFSETQRNKGNFPGRFSGRQFSNSRSEMNVSTLELGDSALYLCASSLAASGGNNEQFFGPGTRLTVL.

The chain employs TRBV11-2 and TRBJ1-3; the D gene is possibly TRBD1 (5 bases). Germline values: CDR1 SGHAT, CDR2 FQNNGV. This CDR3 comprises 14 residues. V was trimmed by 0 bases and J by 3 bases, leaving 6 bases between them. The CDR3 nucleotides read TGTGCCAGCAGCTTAGACAGGGTTGGAAACACCATATATTTT. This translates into CASSLDRVGNTIYF.

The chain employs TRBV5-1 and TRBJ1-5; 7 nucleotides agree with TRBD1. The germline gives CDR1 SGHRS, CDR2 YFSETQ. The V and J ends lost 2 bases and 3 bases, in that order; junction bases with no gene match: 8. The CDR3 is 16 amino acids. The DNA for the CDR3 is TGCGCCAGCAGCTTAAACCCGGGACAGTCCAATCAGCCCCAGCATTTT. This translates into CASSLNPGQSNQPQHF.

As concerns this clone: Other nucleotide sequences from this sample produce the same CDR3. The DNA of the CDR3 is TGTGCCAGCAGCTTAGGTGGGGCGGGCACAGATACGCAGTATTTT. Its protein is CASSLGGAGTDTQYF. V and J are TRBV7-2 and TRBJ2-3; tentative D call: TRBD1 (5 bases). The V end was cut by 1 base, the J end by 1 base, with 9 bases between. This CDR3 has 15 residues. Germline CDR1 and CDR2: SGHTA and FQGNSA.

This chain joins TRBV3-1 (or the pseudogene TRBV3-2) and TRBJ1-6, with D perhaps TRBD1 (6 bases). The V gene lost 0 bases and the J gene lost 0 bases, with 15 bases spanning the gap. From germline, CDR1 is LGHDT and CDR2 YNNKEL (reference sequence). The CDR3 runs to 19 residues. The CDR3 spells CASSQDFGGGSSYNSPLHF. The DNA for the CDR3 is TGTGCCAGCAGCCAAGATTTCGGGGGGGGCAGCTCCTATAATTCACCCCTCCACTTT.

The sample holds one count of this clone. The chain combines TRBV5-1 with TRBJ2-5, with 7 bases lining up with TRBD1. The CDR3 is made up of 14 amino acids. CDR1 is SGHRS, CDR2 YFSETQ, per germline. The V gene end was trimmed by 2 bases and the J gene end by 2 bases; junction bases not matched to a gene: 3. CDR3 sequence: CASSFGGQQETQYF. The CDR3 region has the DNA TGCGCCAGCAGCTTTGGGGGACAGCAAGAGACCCAGTACTTC.

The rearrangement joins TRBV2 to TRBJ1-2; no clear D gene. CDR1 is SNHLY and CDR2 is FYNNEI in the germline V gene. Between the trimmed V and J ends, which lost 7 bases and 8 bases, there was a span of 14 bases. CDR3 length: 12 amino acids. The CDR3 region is CASTAGGLGYTF. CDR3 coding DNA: TGTGCCAGCACCGCGGGAGGGCTGGGCTACACCTTC. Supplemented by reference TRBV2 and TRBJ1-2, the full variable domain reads EPEVTQTPSHQVTQMGQEVILRCVPISNHLYFYWYRQILGQKVEFLVSFYNNEISEKSEIFDDQFSVERPDGSNFTLKIRSTKLEDSAMYFCASTAGGLGYTFGSGTRLTVV.

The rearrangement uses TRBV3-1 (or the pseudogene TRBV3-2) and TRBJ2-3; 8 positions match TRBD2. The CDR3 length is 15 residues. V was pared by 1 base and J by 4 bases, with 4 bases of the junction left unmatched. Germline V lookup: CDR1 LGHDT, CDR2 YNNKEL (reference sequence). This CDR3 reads CASSQGPTSADTQYF. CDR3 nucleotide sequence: TGTGCCAGCAGCCAAGGGCCGACTAGCGCAGATACGCAGTATTTT.

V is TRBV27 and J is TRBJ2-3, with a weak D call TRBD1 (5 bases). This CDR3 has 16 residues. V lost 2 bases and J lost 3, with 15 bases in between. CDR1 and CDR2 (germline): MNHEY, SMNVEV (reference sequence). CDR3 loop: CASSLTPGPGTDTQYF. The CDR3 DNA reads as TGTGCCAGCAGTTTAACCCCAGGGCCTGGGACAGATACGCAGTATTTT.